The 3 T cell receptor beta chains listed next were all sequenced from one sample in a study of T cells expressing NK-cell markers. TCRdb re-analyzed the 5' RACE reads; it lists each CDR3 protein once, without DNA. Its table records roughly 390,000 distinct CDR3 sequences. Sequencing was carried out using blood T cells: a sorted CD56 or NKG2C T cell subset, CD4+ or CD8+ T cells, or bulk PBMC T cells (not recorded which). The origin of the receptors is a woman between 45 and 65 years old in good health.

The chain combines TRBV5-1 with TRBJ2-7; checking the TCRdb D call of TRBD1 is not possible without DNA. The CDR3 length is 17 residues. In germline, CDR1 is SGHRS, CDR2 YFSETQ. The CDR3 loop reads CASSFLPTGNKAYEQYF.

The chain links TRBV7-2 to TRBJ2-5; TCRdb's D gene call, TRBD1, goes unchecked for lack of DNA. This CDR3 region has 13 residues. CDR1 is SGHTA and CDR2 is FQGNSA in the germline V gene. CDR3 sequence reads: CASKGGAIETQYF. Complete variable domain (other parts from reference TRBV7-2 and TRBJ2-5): GAGVSQSPSNKVTEKGKDVELRCDPISGHTALYWYRQSLGQGLEFLIYFQGNSAPDKSGLPSDRFSAERTGGSVSTLTIQRTQQEDSAVYLCASKGGAIETQYFGPGTRLLVL.

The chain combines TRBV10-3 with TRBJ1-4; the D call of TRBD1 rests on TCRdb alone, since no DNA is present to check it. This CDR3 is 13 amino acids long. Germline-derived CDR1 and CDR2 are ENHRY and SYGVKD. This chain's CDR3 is CATRQGLMKNCFF.